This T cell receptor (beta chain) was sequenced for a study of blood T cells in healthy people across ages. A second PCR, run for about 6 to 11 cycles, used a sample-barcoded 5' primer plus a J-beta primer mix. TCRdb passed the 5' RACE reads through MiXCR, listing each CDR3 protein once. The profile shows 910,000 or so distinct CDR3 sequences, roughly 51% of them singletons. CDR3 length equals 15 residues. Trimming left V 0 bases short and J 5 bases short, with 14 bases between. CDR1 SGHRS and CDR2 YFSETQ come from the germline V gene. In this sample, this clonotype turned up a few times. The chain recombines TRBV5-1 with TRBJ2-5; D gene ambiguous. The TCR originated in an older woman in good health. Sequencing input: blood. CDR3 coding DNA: TGCGCCAGCAGCTTGGTGGCAGTTTCAAGGGAGACCCAGTACTTC. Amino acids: CASSLVAVSRETQYF.